The following is a TCR beta chain sequence with its context. The antigen remains unidentified. This sample is drawn from a study of shared clonotypes between healthy human individuals. Study-level information: CD4 naive and memory got three plates each, CD8 naive two, CD8 memory one.

The assay was immunoSEQ multiplex PCR, and TCRdb's table has in-frame clones only and misses some. The table has roughly 2.1 million clones, 93% seen once. Positive CCR7 selection of CD45RO-negative cells yielded the naive CD8 cells, and terminally differentiated effector memory CD45RA+ cells were excluded. Nashville, Tennessee was home to all donors, each a Caucasian adult. Broader study findings: Limitation of the genetic and exposure-history diversity represented came from the few donors.

This receptor was identified in a man aged 18 to 30 in good health. Some clones in this sample may be carry-over from other donors' samples. The source material was naive CD8+ T cells from PBMCs.

The CDR3 sequence is CASSYGTGGYEQYF. DNA for the CDR3: TGCGCCAGCAGCTACGGGACAGGGGGCTACGAGCAGTACTTC. This chain joins TRBV4-1 and TRBJ2-7; TRBD1 matches at 11 bases. CDR1 and CDR2 (germline): MGHRA, YSYEKL. V dropped 5 bases and J dropped 3; count of bases not matched to a gene: 3. The CDR3 length is 14 residues.